A single sample is the source of the 29 T cell receptor beta chains below, sequenced in a study of T cell responses to AZD1222 COVID-19 vaccine. This table comes from immunoSEQ multiplex PCR, and its TCRdb copy is limited to in-frame clones, with some not included. The sample contains roughly 160,000 clones, 87% of which appear only once. The sequencing here drew on peripheral blood, taken 28 days after the second AZD1222 dose. The receptors were gathered from an adult who received the AZD1222 COVID-19 vaccine.

The genes are TRBV29-1 and TRBJ1-5; tentatively, D is TRBD1 (5 bases). This CDR3 region has 13 residues. V was shortened by 3 bases and J by 4 bases, with 10 bases between the two germline ends. Germline V gene data show CDR1 as SQVTM and CDR2 as ANQGSEA. The chain's CDR3 is CSVDTGGNQPQHF. CDR3 bases: TGCAGCGTTGATACGGGGGGGAATCAGCCCCAGCATTTT.

The J gene is TRBJ2-1, the V gene TRBV6-1, with D possibly called TRBD1 or TRBD2 (5 bases each). The CDR3 extends over 14 amino acids. Trimming removed 3 bases from V and 7 bases from J, with 13 bases in between. In germline, CDR1 is MNHNS, CDR2 SASEGT. The CDR3 spells CASSDFPGANEQFF. The CDR3 DNA is TGTGCCAGCAGTGATTTCCCCGGGGCAAATGAGCAGTTCTTC.

The chain has TRBV7-9 and TRBJ1-1; D may be TRBD1 (6 bases). Trimming took 5 bases from V and 5 from J, leaving 24 bases between them. There are 17 residues in the CDR3. CDR1 and CDR2 (germline): SEHNR, FQNEAQ (reference sequence). DNA for the CDR3: TGTGCCAGCAGCATAAGGGGCCCCGTAGGGGGGAAGACTGAAGCTTTCTTT. This translates into CASSIRGPVGGKTEAFF.

This clone occurred a few times. This chain connects TRBV28 to TRBJ1-3, with TRBD1 matching over 7 bases. Germline loops: CDR1 MDHEN, CDR2 SYDVKM. The CDR3 is 13 residues long. V dropped 5 bases and J dropped 5; count of bases not matched to a gene: 3. As DNA, the CDR3 is TGTGCCAGCAGTCTGACAGGGAGAAACACCATATATTTT. It encodes CASSLTGRNTIYF. Filled out from reference TRBV28 and TRBJ1-3, the complete variable domain reads DVKVTQSSRYLVKRTGEKVFLECVQDMDHENMFWYRQDPGLGLRLIYFSYDVKMKEKGDIPEGYSVSREKKERFSLILESASTNQTSMYLCASSLTGRNTIYFGEGSWLTVV.

The chain combines TRBV9 with TRBJ1-2; 11 nucleotides agree with TRBD1. Germline assignment: CDR1 SGDLS and CDR2 YYNGEE. The ends lost 1 base at V and 5 bases at J; junction bases unmatched: 4. The CDR3 is 15 amino acids. CDR3 region: CASSVTGTGGYGYTF. The CDR3 region has the DNA TGTGCCAGCAGCGTAACCGGGACAGGGGGGTATGGCTACACCTTC.

This chain joins TRBV6-5 and TRBJ2-1; no reliable D call. CDR1 is MNHEY, CDR2 SVGAGI, per germline. CDR3 size: 15 residues. Trimming stripped 6 bases from V and 0 bases from J, with 12 bases between. This CDR3 is CASRSWGSSYNEQFF. The CDR3 coding sequence is TGTGCCAGCAGATCTTGGGGTTCCTCCTACAATGAGCAGTTCTTC.

The V gene is TRBV12-3 or TRBV12-4, the J gene TRBJ1-6, with 8 positions matching TRBD1. The CDR3 runs 12 residues. Unmatched junction bases numbered 9, after V lost 4 bases and J lost 19 bases. DNA of the CDR3: TGTGCCAGCAGTTGGGGACAGGAATTGAAGCACTTT. This sequence encodes CASSWGQELKHF.

The rearrangement uses TRBV20-1 and TRBJ1-2; the D is unclear. This CDR3 is 11 amino acids long. Trimming removed 5 bases from V and 4 bases from J, with 8 bases in between. Germline-derived CDR1 and CDR2 are DFQATT and SNEGSKA (reference sequence). The CDR3 sequence: CSAGRGYGYTF. Here the CDR3 DNA reads TGCAGTGCTGGGCGGGGCTATGGCTACACCTTC.

The chain links TRBV18 to TRBJ1-2, with D maybe TRBD1 (6 bases). Germline V gene data show CDR1 as KGHSH and CDR2 as LQKENI. V was shortened by 2 bases and J by 8 bases, with 15 bases between the two germline ends. This CDR3 is 14 amino acids long. CDR3 sequence: CASSPSPGDRGYTF. The CDR3 region has the DNA TGTGCCAGCTCACCATCCCCAGGGGATCGGGGCTACACCTTC.

This clone was observed once. The chain has TRBV19 and TRBJ2-2; tentatively, D is TRBD2 (6 bases). Trimming stripped 4 bases from V and 4 bases from J, with 7 bases between. CDR1 LNHDA and CDR2 SQIVND come from the germline V gene (reference sequence). The CDR3 runs 13 residues. The CDR3 DNA follows: TGTGCCAGTAGTAACGGGGGCACCGGGGAGCTGTTTTTT. This sequence encodes CASSNGGTGELFF.

The chain employs TRBV5-6 and TRBJ1-4, with TRBD1 as a possible D gene (5 bases). The CDR3 sequence is 18 residues long. Between the trimmed V and J ends, which lost 3 bases and 3 bases, there was a span of 21 bases. The germline V gene has CDR1 SGHDT and CDR2 YYEEEE. CDR3 in DNA: TGTGCCAGCAGCTCCCGCGGGGGGGGTTTTCGCCCTAATGAAAAACTGTTTTTT. It codes for CASSSRGGGFRPNEKLFF.

The rearrangement joins TRBV4-2 to TRBJ2-7, with TRBD2 identical over 8 bases. The CDR3 covers 15 residues. CDR1 is LGHNA and CDR2 is YNFKEQ in the germline V gene. The V and J ends lost 4 bases and 3 bases, in that order; junction bases with no gene match: 8. The CDR3 region is CASSPARRGVYEQYF. DNA of the CDR3: TGTGCCAGCAGCCCCGCAAGGCGGGGGGTCTACGAGCAGTACTTC.

This chain connects TRBV15 to TRBJ2-1, with D possibly being TRBD2 (5 bases). The germline V gene encodes CDR1 LNHNV and CDR2 YYDKDF (reference sequence). The CDR3 has 14 amino acids. Trimming pared 4 bases from V and 4 bases from J, leaving 11 bases between. This CDR3 reads CATSTARDYNEQFF. The CDR3 coding sequence is TGTGCCACCAGCACTGCCCGGGATTACAATGAGCAGTTCTTC.

CDR3 amino acids: CASTKGPRGRGTEAFF. The CDR3 DNA is TGTGCCAGCACCAAGGGGCCTAGAGGGCGTGGCACTGAAGCTTTCTTT. The chain is built from TRBV9 and TRBJ1-1; D perhaps matches TRBD1 (5 bases). V gave up 6 bases and J gave up 4 bases, with 22 bases separating them. Germline assignment: CDR1 SGDLS and CDR2 YYNGEE. The CDR3 has 16 amino acids.

V and J are TRBV19 and TRBJ1-2; tentatively, D is TRBD1 (6 bases). CDR3 size: 12 residues. V was pared by 10 bases and J by 8 bases, with 17 bases between. From germline, CDR1 is LNHDA and CDR2 SQIVND (reference sequence). The CDR3 sequence: CATTGPLGGYTF. CDR3 bases: TGTGCCACTACAGGGCCCTTAGGCGGCTACACCTTC. Filled out from reference TRBV19 and TRBJ1-2, the complete variable domain reads DGGITQSPKYLFRKEGQNVTLSCEQNLNHDAMYWYRQDPGQGLRLIYYSQIVNDFQKGDIAEGYSVSREKKESFPLTVTSAQKNPTAFYLCATTGPLGGYTFGSGTRLTVV.

The chain uses TRBV7-2 and TRBJ1-2; possible D gene TRBD1, 6 bases. Germline CDR1 reads SGHTA; CDR2 reads FQGNSA. V was shortened by 2 bases and J by 14 bases, with 18 bases between the two germline ends. The CDR3 extends over 13 amino acids. CDR3 sequence: CASSLSVTAGETF. The CDR3 DNA reads TGTGCCAGCAGCTTATCTGTTACGGCAGGGGAAACCTTC. Together with reference TRBV7-2 and TRBJ1-2, the CDR3 gives the full variable domain: GAGVSQSPSNKVTEKGKDVELRCDPISGHTALYWYRQSLGQGLEFLIYFQGNSAPDKSGLPSDRFSAERTGGSVSTLTIQRTQQEDSAVYLCASSLSVTAGETFGSGTRLTVV.

The rearrangement links TRBV29-1 to TRBJ2-3; TRBD2 agrees at 8 bases. The CDR3 is made up of 17 amino acids. The V gene end was trimmed by 7 bases and the J gene end by 0 bases; junction bases not matched to a gene: 15. In germline, CDR1 is SQVTM, CDR2 ANQGSEA. The CDR3 DNA sequence: TGCAGCGCTCGCTGGGCGGGGGGCCGAATAAGCACAGATACGCAGTATTTT. Translation: CSARWAGGRISTDTQYF.

The chain uses TRBV11-2 and TRBJ2-3, with 10 bases that match TRBD1. The CDR3 sequence is 16 residues long. Germline CDR1 and CDR2: SGHAT and FQNNGV. After removal of 1 base from V and 7 bases from J, the junction contained 8 bases not matched to a gene. DNA for the CDR3: TGTGCCAGCAGCTTAGTAGGGGGGACAGGGGATAATACGCAGTATTTT. This translates into CASSLVGGTGDNTQYF. The full variable domain, its missing parts supplied by reference TRBV11-2 and TRBJ2-3, is EAGVAQSPRYKIIEKRQSVAFWCNPISGHATLYWYQQILGQGPKLLIQFQNNGVVDDSQLPKDRFSAERLKGVDSTLKIQPAKLEDSAVYLCASSLVGGTGDNTQYFGPGTRLTVL.

This clone occurred a few times. CDR3 sequence: CASSSRDRGVVAPNYGYTF. CDR3 nucleotides: TGTGCCAGCAGCTCTCGGGACAGGGGTGTGGTAGCTCCTAACTATGGCTACACCTTC. This chain connects TRBV3-1 (or the pseudogene TRBV3-2) to TRBJ1-2, with 10 bases lining up with TRBD1. CDR3 length: 19 residues. Germline V lookup: CDR1 LGHDT, CDR2 YNNKEL (reference sequence). Trimming took 5 bases from V and 0 from J; bases not matched to a gene: 15.

The table lists this clone with a few counts. The chain uses TRBV21-1 and TRBJ2-7; the D call of TRBD2 is as the table states it, not checked on the DNA. TRBV21-1 represents a pseudogene. The CDR3 has 18 residues. The CDR3, as DNA: TGTGCCAGCAGCAAAGGCCCGGGGTCACTTATGGGATGCTACGAGCAGTACTTC. The encoded protein is CASSKGPGSLMGCYEQYF.

This chain links TRBV3-1 (or the pseudogene TRBV3-2) with TRBJ2-3; 10 nucleotides agree with TRBD2. Trimming removed 4 bases from V and 0 bases from J; junction bases left unmatched: 1. The germline V gene encodes CDR1 LGHDT and CDR2 YNNKEL (reference sequence). The CDR3 length is 15 residues. CDR3 sequence: CASSLSGGSTDTQYF. CDR3 DNA sequence: TGTGCCAGCAGCCTTAGCGGGGGGAGCACAGATACGCAGTATTTT.

The rearrangement uses TRBV19 and TRBJ2-7; no definite D call. Per the germline V gene, CDR1 is LNHDA and CDR2 is SQIVND (reference sequence). The CDR3 length is 15 residues. V shed 3 bases and J shed 2 bases, with 14 bases lying between them. The CDR3, as DNA: TGTGCCAGTAGTATCAAGGGTACAAATACCTACGAGCAGTACTTC. It specifies CASSIKGTNTYEQYF.

The V call is TRBV19, the J call TRBJ2-7; D may be TRBD1 (6 bases). This CDR3 has 14 amino acids. Germline V gene data show CDR1 as LNHDA and CDR2 as SQIVND (reference sequence). V dropped 9 bases and J dropped 0 bases, with 15 bases sitting between them. This CDR3 reads CARRQVSASYEQYF. In DNA form, the CDR3 reads TGTGCCAGAAGACAGGTATCTGCCTCCTACGAGCAGTACTTC.

The V call is TRBV19, the J call TRBJ2-7, with D perhaps matching TRBD1 (6 bases). Trimming removed 6 bases from V and 4 bases from J, with 16 bases in between. Germline CDR1 is LNHDA and CDR2 is SQIVND (reference sequence). This CDR3 comprises 14 residues. The CDR3 nucleotides are TGTGCCAGTAGGGGCAGGGGCCCGCTATACGAGCAGTACTTC. Translation: CASRGRGPLYEQYF.

The chain joins TRBV4-1 to TRBJ2-5; 13 bases map to TRBD2. The CDR3 is 16 amino acids. Germline trimming cut 5 bases from V and 1 base from J; bases unmatched to any gene: 4. Germline CDR1 reads MGHRA; CDR2 reads YSYEKL. The CDR3, as DNA: TGCGCCAGCAGCTCCCGACTAGCGGGGGGCCAAGAGACCCAGTACTTC. Translating gives CASSSRLAGGQETQYF.

This clone was seen only once. This rearrangement joins TRBV27 to TRBJ1-1; the D gene is possibly TRBD1 (6 bases). The length of the CDR3 is 13 residues. Germline V CDR1 and CDR2: MNHEY, SMNVEV (reference sequence). The V end was cut by 4 bases, the J end by 1 base, with 7 bases between. CDR3 DNA sequence: TGTGCCAGCAGTTCGGACAGGAACACTGAAGCTTTCTTT. Protein product: CASSSDRNTEAFF.

The chain employs TRBV19 and TRBJ1-1; TRBD1 might be the D (5 bases). Germline CDR1 and CDR2: LNHDA and SQIVND (reference sequence). CDR3 length: 15 amino acids. Trimming took off 2 bases at V and 1 base at J, with 11 bases between the two ends. For the CDR3, the DNA is TGTGCCAGTAGTATAATGGGGGGTCGGAACACTGAAGCTTTCTTT. The encoded protein is CASSIMGGRNTEAFF.

The genes are TRBV9 and TRBJ1-1, with no clear D. The V gene's germline CDR1 is SGDLS and CDR2 YYNGEE. V lost 4 bases, J lost 4 bases, and 14 bases lay in between. This CDR3 has 14 amino acids. In DNA form, the CDR3 reads TGTGCCAGCAGCCCGGGTCCCGTGCGCACTGAAGCTTTCTTT. It encodes CASSPGPVRTEAFF. The variable domain in full, completed from reference TRBV9 and TRBJ1-1, reads DSGVTQTPKHLITATGQRVTLRCSPRSGDLSVYWYQQSLDQGLQFLIQYYNGEERAKGNILERFSAQQFPDLHSELNLSSLELGDSALYFCASSPGPVRTEAFFGQGTRLTVV.

V gene TRBV10-3 combines with J gene TRBJ2-7; 7 bases map to TRBD2. Germline V gene sequence: CDR1 ENHRY, CDR2 SYGVKD. This CDR3 region has 15 residues. V gave up 3 bases and J gave up 0 bases; unmatched junction bases: 5. Here the CDR3 reads CAISDGGLSSYEQYF. The CDR3 DNA is TGTGCCATCAGTGATGGGGGACTAAGCTCCTACGAGCAGTACTTC.